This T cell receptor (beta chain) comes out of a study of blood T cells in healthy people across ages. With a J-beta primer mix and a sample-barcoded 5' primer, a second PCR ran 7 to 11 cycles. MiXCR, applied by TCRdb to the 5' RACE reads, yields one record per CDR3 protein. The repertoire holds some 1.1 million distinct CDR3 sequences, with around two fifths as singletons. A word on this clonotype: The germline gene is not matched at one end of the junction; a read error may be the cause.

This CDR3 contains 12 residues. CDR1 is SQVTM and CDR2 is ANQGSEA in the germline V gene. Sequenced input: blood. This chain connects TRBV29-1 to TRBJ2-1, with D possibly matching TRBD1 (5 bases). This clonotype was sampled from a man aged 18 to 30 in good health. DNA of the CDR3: TGCAGCTTTGAAATCAGGGATAATGAACAGTTCTTC. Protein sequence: CSFEIRDNEQFF.